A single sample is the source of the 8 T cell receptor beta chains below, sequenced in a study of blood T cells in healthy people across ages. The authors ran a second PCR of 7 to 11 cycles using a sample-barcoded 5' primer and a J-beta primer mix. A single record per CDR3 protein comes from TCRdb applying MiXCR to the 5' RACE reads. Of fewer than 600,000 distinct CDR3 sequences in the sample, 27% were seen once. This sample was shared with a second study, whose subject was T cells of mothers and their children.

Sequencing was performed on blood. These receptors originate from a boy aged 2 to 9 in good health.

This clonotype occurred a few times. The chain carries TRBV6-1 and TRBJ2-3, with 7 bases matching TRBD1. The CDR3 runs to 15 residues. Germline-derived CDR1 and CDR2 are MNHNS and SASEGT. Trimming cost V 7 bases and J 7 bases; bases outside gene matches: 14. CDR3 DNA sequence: TGTGCCAGCATCGACCTGGACAGGAAGAGGAATACGCAGTATTTT. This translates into CASIDLDRKRNTQYF.

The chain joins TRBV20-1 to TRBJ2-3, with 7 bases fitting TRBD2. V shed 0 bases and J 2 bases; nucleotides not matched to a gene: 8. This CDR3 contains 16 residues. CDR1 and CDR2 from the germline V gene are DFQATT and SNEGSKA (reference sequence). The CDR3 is CSAREGERGYTDTQYF. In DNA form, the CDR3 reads TGCAGTGCTAGAGAGGGCGAGCGGGGTTACACAGATACGCAGTATTTT.

The CDR3 loop is CASSQEPGGVAKNIQYF. CDR3 nucleotide sequence: TGTGCCAGCAGCCAAGAACCGGGCGGTGTGGCCAAAAACATTCAGTACTTC. The chain combines TRBV7-2 with TRBJ2-4; unclear D gene. The CDR3 covers 17 residues. V was clipped by 5 bases and J by 1 base, with 18 bases between them. In germline, CDR1 is SGHTA, CDR2 FQGNSA.

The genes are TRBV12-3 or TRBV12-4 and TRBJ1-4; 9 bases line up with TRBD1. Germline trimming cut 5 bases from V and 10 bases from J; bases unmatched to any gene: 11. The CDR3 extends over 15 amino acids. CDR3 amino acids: CASSTPGTGKGKLFF. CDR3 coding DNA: TGTGCCAGCAGTACCCCCGGGACAGGGAAAGGAAAACTGTTTTTT.

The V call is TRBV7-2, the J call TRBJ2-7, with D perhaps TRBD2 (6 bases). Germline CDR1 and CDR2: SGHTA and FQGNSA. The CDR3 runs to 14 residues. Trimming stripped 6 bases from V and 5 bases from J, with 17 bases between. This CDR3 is CASSLGGNVHEQYF. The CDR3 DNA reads TGTGCCAGCAGTCTTGGGGGGAACGTCCACGAGCAGTACTTC. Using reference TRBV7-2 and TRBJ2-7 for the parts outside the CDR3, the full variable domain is GAGVSQSPSNKVTEKGKDVELRCDPISGHTALYWYRQSLGQGLEFLIYFQGNSAPDKSGLPSDRFSAERTGGSVSTLTIQRTQQEDSAVYLCASSLGGNVHEQYFGPGTRLTVT.

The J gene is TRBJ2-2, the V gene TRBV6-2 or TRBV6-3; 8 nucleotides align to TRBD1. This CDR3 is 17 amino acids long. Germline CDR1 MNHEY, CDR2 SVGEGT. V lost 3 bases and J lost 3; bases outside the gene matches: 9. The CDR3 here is CASSYHPDRGDTGELFF. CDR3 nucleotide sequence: TGTGCCAGCAGTTATCACCCTGACAGGGGAGACACCGGGGAGCTGTTTTTT.

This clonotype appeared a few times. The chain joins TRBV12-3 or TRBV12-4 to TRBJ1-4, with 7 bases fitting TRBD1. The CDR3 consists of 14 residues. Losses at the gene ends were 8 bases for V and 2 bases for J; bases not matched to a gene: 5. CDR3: CASGQTGTNEKLFF. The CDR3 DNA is TGTGCCAGCGGACAGACAGGGACTAATGAAAAACTGTTTTTT.

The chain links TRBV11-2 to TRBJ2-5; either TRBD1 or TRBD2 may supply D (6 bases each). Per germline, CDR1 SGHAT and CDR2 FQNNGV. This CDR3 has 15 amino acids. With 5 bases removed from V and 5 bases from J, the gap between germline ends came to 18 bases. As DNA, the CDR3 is TGTGCCAGCAGCCTTACAGGGAGGCCCTGGGAGACCCAGTACTTC. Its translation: CASSLTGRPWETQYF.